This entry describes one T cell receptor (beta chain). J gave up 3 bases and V 5 bases, and 10 bases lay outside the gene matches. Germline CDR1 SGHRS, CDR2 YFSETQ. The CDR3 length is 15 residues. The entry originates in a study of CD8 T cells in Susac syndrome. It was with random hexamers that about 0.45 to 1 ug RNA was reverse transcribed. TCRdb re-called the immunoSEQ multiplex PCR reads with MiXCR, one entry per CDR3 protein. Of about 73,000 distinct CDR3 sequences detected, about 94% appear once; the ten largest clones hold roughly 0.39%. The sequence came from a human donor with multiple sclerosis. The rearrangement links TRBV5-1 to TRBJ2-7, with 8 bases lining up with TRBD1. Source material: CD8+ T cells from PBMCs. The CDR3 nucleotides read TGCGCCAGCAGGGAGACAGGGGCGGGATACTACGAGCAGTACTTC. Encoded protein: CASRETGAGYYEQYF.